These 5 T cell receptor beta chains were sequenced from one sample in a study of blood T cell repertoires in COVID-19. Sequencing was performed with immunoSEQ multiplex PCR; in TCRdb, only in-frame clones are kept and a portion is missing. The sample consists of approximately 230,000 clones, around 88% of them appearing once. Material for sequencing was peripheral blood. These receptors were collected from a man of 80 years or more with acute or convalescent COVID-19.

The chain uses TRBV2 and TRBJ2-7; possible D gene TRBD1, 5 bases. CDR1 is SNHLY, CDR2 FYNNEI, per germline. V was pared by 6 bases and J by 4 bases, with 16 bases between. This CDR3 contains 14 residues. The CDR3 region is CASRWGRESYEQYF. CDR3 bases: TGTGCCAGCAGGTGGGGCAGAGAGTCTTACGAGCAGTACTTC.

The chain links TRBV28 to TRBJ1-2; TRBD1 is a possible D gene (5 bases). Germline CDR1 is MDHEN and CDR2 is SYDVKM. CDR3 length: 12 residues. Trimming removed 7 bases at V and 9 bases at J, with 15 bases between. CDR3 nucleotides: TGTGCCAGCACGAGGCCCCCAGGGCGCTACACCTTC. Its translation is CASTRPPGRYTF.

CDR3 loop: CASSEGRVSYEQYF. CDR3 nucleotides: TGTGCCAGCAGTGAGGGCAGGGTATCCTACGAGCAGTACTTC. This rearrangement joins TRBV2 to TRBJ2-7, with D possibly TRBD1 on 5 matching bases. V was pared by 3 bases and J by 1 base, with 10 bases between. Looked up from germline, CDR1 is SNHLY and CDR2 is FYNNEI. This CDR3 spans 14 amino acids.

This rearrangement joins TRBV6-5 to TRBJ2-1; TRBD2 is a possible D gene (6 bases). Germline V lookup: CDR1 MNHEY, CDR2 SVGAGI. This CDR3 spans 16 amino acids. V was pared by 4 bases and J by 4 bases, with 17 bases between. CDR3 region: CASSSWRRAGYNEQFF. The CDR3 DNA is TGTGCCAGCAGTTCGTGGCGGAGAGCGGGTTACAATGAGCAGTTCTTC.

This chain links TRBV19 with TRBJ1-1; 7 bases align to TRBD1. Trimming cost V 7 bases and J 5 bases; bases outside gene matches: 7. CDR1 is LNHDA, CDR2 SQIVND, per germline (reference sequence). The CDR3 extends over 13 amino acids. The chain's CDR3 is CASNRQGVTEAFF. The CDR3 bases are TGTGCCAGTAACCGACAGGGAGTAACTGAAGCTTTCTTT.